A single sample is the source of the 5 T cell receptor beta chains below, sequenced in a study of beta chain features in type 1 diabetes. Sequenced material consisted of expressed TCRB transcripts (all of the isolated RNA was reverse transcribed). Measured with immunoSEQ multiplex PCR; TCRdb has only the in-frame clones, and not every one. The table lists some 350,000 clones, roughly 12% of them singletons. Study-wide results and caveats: For Type 1 diabetes patients, all four CD4+ subsets carried TCRB CDR3s that were moderately but significantly shorter.

Their antigens remain unidentified. The specimen was naive CD4+ T cells from blood. Receptor source: a woman aged 18-30 years with type 1 diabetes.

The chain has TRBV28 and TRBJ1-1, with D uncertain. Trimming took off 7 bases at V and 1 base at J, with 10 bases between the two ends. Germline V CDR1 and CDR2: MDHEN, SYDVKM. This CDR3 contains 13 residues. As DNA, the CDR3 is TGTGCCAGCACCCCGGGTGGGAACACTGAAGCTTTCTTT. Its protein is CASTPGGNTEAFF.

The V and J genes are TRBV7-3 and TRBJ2-7; D may be TRBD2 (5 bases). CDR3 size: 13 residues. The V and J ends lost 5 bases and 6 bases respectively, with 14 bases between them. Looked up from germline, CDR1 is SGHTA and CDR2 is FQGTGA. CDR3: CASSPPGLAEQYF. In DNA, the CDR3 is TGTGCCAGCAGCCCCCCCGGACTCGCCGAGCAGTACTTC.

The V gene is TRBV18, the J gene TRBJ2-7, with a weak D call TRBD2 (6 bases). CDR3 length equals 13 residues. Germline assignment: CDR1 KGHSH and CDR2 LQKENI. V gave up 5 bases and J gave up 6 bases, with 14 bases separating them. CDR3 DNA: TGTGCCAGCTCATCGGGGGTGTCCACCGAGCAGTACGTC. Amino acids: CASSSGVSTEQYV.

This clone has more than one count but fewer than ten. The gene calls are TRBV6-6 and TRBJ1-1; 8 bases are a match to TRBD1. From germline, CDR1 is MNHNY and CDR2 SVGAGI (reference sequence). This CDR3 comprises 14 residues. J was trimmed by 11 bases and V by 2 bases; bases with no gene match: 10. The CDR3 spells CASSYRTGIASAFF. In DNA form, the CDR3 reads TGTGCCAGCAGTTACCGGACAGGGATCGCGTCGGCTTTCTTT.

This clone was seen a few times. The J gene is TRBJ2-7, the V gene TRBV28; the match to TRBD2 covers 7 bases. Germline V lookup: CDR1 MDHEN, CDR2 SYDVKM. Losses at the gene ends were 2 bases for V and 9 bases for J; bases not matched to a gene: 16. The CDR3 consists of 16 residues. The CDR3 sequence is CASSLISAGPIGGQYF. DNA for the CDR3: TGTGCCAGCAGTTTAATATCAGCGGGACCCATAGGAGGGCAGTACTTC.